One and the same sample provided the 31 T cell receptor beta chains below, sequenced in a study of neurological immune-mediated disorders. In TCRdb, the 5' RACE reads were re-called with MiXCR into one record per CDR3 protein. The repertoire has tens of thousands of distinct CDR3 sequences, approximately 5% of them found once; the top ten carry 2% to 2.5%. What was sequenced was CD4+ T cells from blood. All receptors derive from a woman aged 45-65 years in good health.

There are many counts of this clonotype. V and J are TRBV20-1 and TRBJ2-5, with D tentatively TRBD1 (8 bases). V was trimmed by 6 bases and J by 7 bases, leaving 15 bases between them. CDR1 and CDR2 (germline): DFQATT, SNEGSKA (reference sequence). CDR3 length equals 12 residues. The CDR3 DNA sequence: TGCAGTGCAGGACAGGGCGGGGGGACCCAGTACTTC. It is translated as CSAGQGGGTQYF.

This sequence joins TRBV6-2 or TRBV6-3 and TRBJ1-5; possible D gene TRBD1, 6 bases. Germline lookup yields CDR1 MNHEY and CDR2 SVGEGT. This CDR3 contains 16 residues. Trimming pared 3 bases from V and 6 bases from J, leaving 18 bases between. The CDR3 sequence: CASSYKVGGQAQPQHF. The CDR3 DNA reads as TGTGCCAGCAGTTATAAGGTCGGGGGCCAAGCTCAGCCCCAGCATTTT.

In this sample, this clonotype turned up many times. The rearrangement uses TRBV28 and TRBJ1-1, with D possibly TRBD1 on 6 matching bases. Per the germline V gene, CDR1 is MDHEN and CDR2 is SYDVKM. The CDR3 contains 13 residues. Trimming removed 6 bases from V and 6 bases from J, with 14 bases in between. The CDR3 protein is CASRRSGDSEAFF. CDR3 DNA: TGTGCCAGCAGACGATCAGGGGACTCTGAAGCTTTCTTT.

This clonotype was observed many times. V gene TRBV24-1 combines with J gene TRBJ2-1; TRBD2 agrees at 14 bases. After removal of 4 bases from V and 3 bases from J, the junction contained 10 bases not matched to a gene. This CDR3 comprises 19 residues. Germline CDR1 is KGHDR and CDR2 is SFDVKD. CDR3 sequence: CATSDRPRLAGGVYNEQFF. CDR3 sequence (DNA): TGTGCCACCAGTGACCGACCGAGACTAGCGGGAGGGGTCTACAATGAGCAGTTCTTC.

This clonotype was detected ten times or more. The genes are TRBV7-2 and TRBJ2-3; no reliable D call. Germline values: CDR1 SGHTA, CDR2 FQGNSA. This CDR3 is 15 amino acids long. The germline V and J ends were trimmed by 2 bases and 2 bases, with 11 bases remaining between them. Here the CDR3 DNA reads TGTGCCAGCAGCTTAAACGGCAGGCACACAGATACGCAGTATTTT. The encoded protein is CASSLNGRHTDTQYF.

This clonotype showed up many times. DNA for the CDR3: TGCAGTGCTAGAGGCTCTAGGAGCGGTAGCACAGATACGCAGTATTTT. Residues: CSARGSRSGSTDTQYF. V gene TRBV20-1 combines with J gene TRBJ2-3, with D maybe TRBD2 (5 bases). Germline CDR1 DFQATT, CDR2 SNEGSKA (reference sequence). This CDR3 has 16 residues. The V gene lost 1 base and the J gene lost 0 bases, with 14 bases spanning the gap.

In its sample, this clonotype ranks as medium-sized. The chain is built from TRBV28 and TRBJ2-1; TRBD2 might be the D (5 bases). CDR1 is MDHEN, CDR2 SYDVKM, per germline. The V and J ends lost 4 bases and 0 bases respectively, with 16 bases between them. The CDR3 is made up of 17 amino acids. The CDR3 here is CASSSPWSGSSYNEQFF. CDR3 DNA sequence: TGTGCCAGCAGTTCCCCGTGGAGCGGCAGCTCCTACAATGAGCAGTTCTTC.

There are many counts of this clonotype. This sequence joins TRBV7-2 and TRBJ2-3; 10 nucleotides line up with TRBD2. With 4 bases clipped from V and 4 bases from J, the junction kept 5 bases outside the gene matches. This CDR3 has 15 amino acids. Germline values: CDR1 SGHTA, CDR2 FQGNSA. The DNA of the CDR3 is TGTGCCAGCAGCTCGAGCGGGAGGGCCTCAGATACGCAGTATTTT. It specifies CASSSSGRASDTQYF.

This clonotype showed up just a few times. The CDR3: CAISESPPEPQHF. CDR3 coding DNA: TGTGCCATCAGTGAGTCTCCGCCAGAGCCCCAGCATTTT. This chain connects TRBV10-3 to TRBJ1-5; D not certain. Trimming removed 0 bases from V and 8 bases from J, with 8 bases in between. The CDR3 runs to 13 residues. Germline V lookup: CDR1 ENHRY, CDR2 SYGVKD.

This clonotype was seen ten or more times. The J gene is TRBJ1-6, the V gene TRBV19, with D maybe TRBD1 (6 bases). Trimming took off 3 bases at V and 13 bases at J, with 16 bases between the two ends. Germline CDR1 is LNHDA and CDR2 is SQIVND (reference sequence). CDR3 length: 14 amino acids. DNA of the CDR3: TGTGCCAGTAGTATTTCAGGGGAGGTTTCTCCCCTCCACTTT. Protein product: CASSISGEVSPLHF.

This clonotype was detected many times. V is TRBV5-4 and J is TRBJ2-5, with D maybe TRBD1 (6 bases). In germline, CDR1 is SGHNT, CDR2 YYREEE (reference sequence). The CDR3 is made up of 15 amino acids. V gave up 2 bases and J gave up 0 bases, with 11 bases separating them. The CDR3 sequence is CASSFDQGHQETQYF. The DNA of the CDR3 is TGTGCCAGCAGCTTCGACCAGGGGCACCAAGAGACCCAGTACTTC.

This clonotype was seen many times. V gene TRBV20-1 combines with J gene TRBJ1-4, with 8 bases that match TRBD1. The CDR3 is 13 amino acids. Losses at the gene ends were 5 bases for V and 8 bases for J; bases not matched to a gene: 7. Germline assignment: CDR1 DFQATT and CDR2 SNEGSKA (reference sequence). The CDR3 protein is CSAHSGGAEKLFF. The CDR3 nucleotides are TGCAGTGCTCACTCAGGGGGCGCGGAAAAACTGTTTTTT.

There are many counts of this clonotype. V gene TRBV10-3 combines with J gene TRBJ2-3; 11 nucleotides agree with TRBD2. The CDR3 has 14 residues. Germline loops: CDR1 ENHRY, CDR2 SYGVKD. The junction had 6 bases not matched to a gene; V was cut back by 10 bases and J by 3 bases. The CDR3 is CASVGLAGTDTQYF. As DNA, the CDR3 is TGTGCCAGTGTAGGACTAGCGGGTACAGATACGCAGTATTTT.

This clonotype was picked up one time. The rearrangement joins TRBV5-1 to TRBJ1-3; 7 nucleotides align to TRBD1. CDR1 is SGHRS and CDR2 is YFSETQ in the germline V gene. This CDR3 comprises 15 residues. The ends lost 4 bases at V and 4 bases at J; junction bases unmatched: 8. This CDR3 is CASSVTGASGNTIYF. CDR3 in DNA: TGCGCCAGCAGCGTTACAGGGGCGTCCGGAAACACCATATATTTT.

The table lists this clonotype with many counts. The gene calls are TRBV6-5 and TRBJ2-3, with TRBD2 matching 13 bases. There are 15 residues in the CDR3. V lost 5 bases and J lost 6; bases outside the gene matches: 5. In germline, CDR1 is MNHEY, CDR2 SVGAGI. The CDR3 spells CASSRLAGGADTQYF. The CDR3 DNA is TGTGCCAGCAGTCGACTAGCGGGAGGTGCCGATACGCAGTATTTT.

This clonotype was observed at least ten times. One end of the junction varies from germline; a read error may be responsible. The gene calls are TRBV20-1 and TRBJ2-7, with D perhaps assigned TRBD1 or TRBD2 (7 bases each). The CDR3 has 13 residues. Germline V gene sequence: CDR1 DFQATT, CDR2 SNEGSKA (reference sequence). CDR3 protein: CSARAGQRYEQYF. The CDR3 DNA is TGCAGTGCGAGAGCGGGACAGAGATACGAGCAGTACTTC.

In its sample, this clonotype was seen a few times. The chain employs TRBV12-5 and TRBJ1-5; D possibly corresponds to TRBD1 (5 bases). The V gene's germline CDR1 is LGHNT and CDR2 FRNRAP. The length of the CDR3 is 14 residues. Trimming removed 5 bases from V and 4 bases from J, with 12 bases in between. CDR3 DNA: TGTGCTAGTGGTAGGCGGACATCTAATCAGCCCCAGCATTTT. It specifies CASGRRTSNQPQHF.

This clonotype appeared many times. The gene calls are TRBV9 and TRBJ2-2; D unclear. The CDR3 totals 15 residues. From germline, CDR1 is SGDLS and CDR2 YYNGEE. Deletions cut 0 bases from V and 4 bases from J, with 10 bases between. The CDR3 region is CASSVGAASTGELFF. CDR3 DNA: TGTGCCAGCAGCGTAGGGGCGGCAAGCACCGGGGAGCTGTTTTTT. Variable domain in full (rest from reference TRBV9 and TRBJ2-2): DSGVTQTPKHLITATGQRVTLRCSPRSGDLSVYWYQQSLDQGLQFLIQYYNGEERAKGNILERFSAQQFPDLHSELNLSSLELGDSALYFCASSVGAASTGELFFGEGSRLTVL.

This clonotype was counted many times. This chain joins TRBV6-2 or TRBV6-3 and TRBJ2-1, with TRBD2 as a possible D gene (6 bases). The ends were cut back, 8 bases at V and 10 bases at J, with 15 bases in the middle. This CDR3 comprises 12 residues. Germline CDR1 reads MNHEY; CDR2 reads SVGEGT. CDR3 sequence reads: CASWRAEGEQFF. The CDR3, as DNA: TGTGCCAGCTGGCGGGCGGAGGGAGAGCAGTTCTTC.

This clonotype showed up many times. The chain is built from TRBV28 and TRBJ2-7; TRBD1 is a possible D gene (5 bases). CDR3 length equals 13 residues. Germline V gives CDR1 MDHEN, CDR2 SYDVKM. With 6 bases removed from V and 7 bases from J, the gap between germline ends came to 16 bases. Here the CDR3 DNA reads TGTGCCAGCAGGGCCCCACAGGTGCGGGAGCAGTACTTC. Translation: CASRAPQVREQYF.

This clonotype was detected ten times or more. J is TRBJ1-1 and V is TRBV28; the D is unclear. CDR3 length: 13 amino acids. Looked up from germline, CDR1 is MDHEN and CDR2 is SYDVKM. V was clipped by 5 bases and J by 1 base, with 8 bases between them. CDR3 DNA sequence: TGTGCCAGCAGTCCAGGACGGAACACTGAAGCTTTCTTT. It encodes CASSPGRNTEAFF.

There are many counts of this clonotype. The V call is TRBV27, the J call TRBJ2-2; TRBD1 aligns across 8 bases. CDR3 length: 15 amino acids. V lost 3 bases and J lost 2; bases outside the gene matches: 2. The germline CDR1 and CDR2 sequences are MNHEY and SMNVEV (reference sequence). This CDR3 is CASSFQGANTGELFF. CDR3 nucleotides: TGTGCCAGCAGTTTCCAGGGGGCTAACACCGGGGAGCTGTTTTTT.

This clonotype was observed many times. The chain is built from TRBV6-2 or TRBV6-3 and TRBJ1-5; D gene uncertain. The germline CDR1 and CDR2 sequences are MNHEY and SVGEGT. CDR3 length: 14 residues. V dropped 6 bases and J dropped 9 bases, with 18 bases sitting between them. CDR3 in DNA: TGTGCCAGCAGAAGAACGGGAGCTACCCGGCCCCAGCATTTT. Amino acid sequence: CASRRTGATRPQHF.

This clonotype was observed at least ten times. This chain joins TRBV5-1 and TRBJ1-3; no reliable D call. Trimming removed 0 bases at V and 0 bases at J, with 7 bases between. The germline gives CDR1 SGHRS, CDR2 YFSETQ. This CDR3 contains 15 residues. The CDR3 DNA follows: TGCGCCAGCAGCTTGGGCAGTGCCTCTGGAAACACCATATATTTT. The encoded protein is CASSLGSASGNTIYF.

This clonotype occurred many times. V usage is TRBV20-1 and J usage is TRBJ1-4; D is uncertain. The ends were cut back, 0 bases at V and 7 bases at J, with 12 bases in the middle. The CDR3 covers 14 residues. Germline V CDR1 and CDR2: DFQATT, SNEGSKA (reference sequence). The CDR3 bases are TGCAGTGCTAGAGATAGAGGGTTCAGTGAAAAACTGTTTTTT. Translating gives CSARDRGFSEKLFF.

This clonotype was seen many times. The chain is built from TRBV2 and TRBJ2-1; 9 nucleotides match TRBD2. The germline V gene has CDR1 SNHLY and CDR2 FYNNEI. The CDR3 totals 14 residues. V was pared by 5 bases and J by 9 bases, with 8 bases of the junction left unmatched. The CDR3 DNA sequence: TGTGCCAGCAGTACGCGGGGGGGGCCCCCTGAGCAGTTCTTC. Protein: CASSTRGGPPEQFF.

V gene TRBV20-1 combines with J gene TRBJ1-4; 7 nucleotides line up with TRBD1. J was trimmed by 8 bases and V by 6 bases; bases with no gene match: 9. Germline-derived CDR1 and CDR2 are DFQATT and SNEGSKA (reference sequence). The CDR3 consists of 13 residues. CDR3 nucleotides: TGCAGTGCGCCGGGGCAGGGGGAAGAAAAACTGTTTTTT. It encodes CSAPGQGEEKLFF.

This clonotype was seen repeatedly, ten times or more. The rearrangement joins TRBV7-9 to TRBJ1-6, with TRBD1 identical over 8 bases. The CDR3 consists of 16 residues. CDR1 and CDR2 (germline): SEHNR, FQNEAQ (reference sequence). The ends lost 5 bases at V and 6 bases at J; junction bases unmatched: 9. Here the CDR3 DNA reads TGTGCCAGCAGCCCGGCCCAGGGGGCATCTAATTCACCCCTCCACTTT. Encoded protein: CASSPAQGASNSPLHF.

This clonotype was seen at least ten times. This chain links TRBV20-1 with TRBJ2-7, with TRBD1 matching 8 bases. This CDR3 has 15 amino acids. The trim removed 3 bases at V and 0 bases at J, leaving 7 bases unmatched. Germline V CDR1 and CDR2: DFQATT, SNEGSKA (reference sequence). CDR3: CSARRQGYPSYEQYF. CDR3 DNA: TGCAGTGCTAGGAGACAGGGGTATCCCTCCTACGAGCAGTACTTC.

This clonotype was picked up many times. The rearrangement links TRBV9 to TRBJ2-3; TRBD2 agrees at 7 bases. The CDR3 spans 15 residues. V lost 0 bases and J lost 1; bases outside the gene matches: 2. Germline V gene sequence: CDR1 SGDLS, CDR2 YYNGEE. CDR3 DNA sequence: TGTGCCAGCAGCGTAGCTACTAGCGGCACAGATACGCAGTATTTT. Translation gives CASSVATSGTDTQYF.

This clonotype has ten or more counts. The rearrangement uses TRBV7-8 and TRBJ2-7; D unresolved. The length of the CDR3 is 15 residues. Germline V gene data show CDR1 as SGHVS and CDR2 as FQNEAQ. V lost 1 base, J lost 5 bases, and 15 bases lay in between. The CDR3 DNA is TGTGCCAGCAGCTTAGTTCGCGGCGGCCCCCACGAGCAGTACTTC. Translation: CASSLVRGGPHEQYF.